A single sample is the source of the 13 T cell receptor beta chains below, sequenced in a study of blood T cell repertoires in COVID-19. The repertoire was sequenced with immunoSEQ multiplex PCR; TCRdb's copy has only in-frame clones and lacks some. The sample lists 330,000 or so clones, around 87% occurring once. The sequencing input was PBMCs or T cells enriched from blood (not recorded which). Source of these receptors: a man aged 35-49 years in a cohort exposed to, infected with or recovered from COVID-19 (not recorded which).

This sequence joins TRBV11-3 and TRBJ2-5; the D gene is possibly TRBD1 (5 bases). The CDR3 sequence is 13 residues long. Germline CDR1 and CDR2: SGHNT and YENEEA. V was cut by 5 bases and J by 5 bases, with 12 bases left in between. DNA for the CDR3: TGTGCCAGCAGCGCCAGGGTGACCGAGACCCAGTACTTC. It translates to CASSARVTETQYF.

The rearrangement uses TRBV11-2 and TRBJ2-1; 8 bases are a match to TRBD2. The junction had 7 bases not matched to a gene; V was cut back by 5 bases and J by 4 bases. Germline CDR1 and CDR2: SGHAT and FQNNGV. The CDR3 consists of 15 residues. DNA of the CDR3: TGTGCCAGCAGCCCGAGCGGGACTAGGTACAATGAGCAGTTCTTC. Amino acid sequence: CASSPSGTRYNEQFF.

V gene TRBV3-1 (or the pseudogene TRBV3-2) combines with J gene TRBJ2-7; D ambiguous. Between the trimmed V and J ends, which lost 0 bases and 2 bases, there was a span of 8 bases. Looked up from germline, CDR1 is LGHDT and CDR2 is YNNKEL (reference sequence). The CDR3 loop spans 14 amino acids. The CDR3 here is CASSQELRPYEQYF. CDR3 coding DNA: TGTGCCAGCAGCCAAGAATTGCGGCCCTACGAGCAGTACTTC.

This clone was seen a single time. This chain uses TRBV11-1 with TRBJ2-2, with a tentative D call TRBD1 (6 bases). Trimming shortened V by 3 bases and J by 1 base, and 9 bases separated the two germline ends. The CDR3 runs 15 residues. The germline gives CDR1 SGHAT, CDR2 FQDESV (reference sequence). The DNA for the CDR3 is TGTGCCAGCAGCTTGGGACAACTGAACACCGGGGAGCTGTTTTTT. This encodes CASSLGQLNTGELFF. The entire variable domain, with the rest obtained from reference TRBV11-1 and TRBJ2-2, is as follows: EAEVAQSPRYKITEKSQAVAFWCDPISGHATLYWYRQILGQGPELLVQFQDESVVDDSQLPKDRFSAERLKGVDSTLKIQPAELGDSAMYLCASSLGQLNTGELFFGEGSRLTVL.

The J gene is TRBJ2-3, the V gene TRBV4-2; a possible D gene is TRBD2 (6 bases). This CDR3 has 17 amino acids. V was clipped by 4 bases and J by 3 bases, with 20 bases between them. Germline lookup yields CDR1 LGHNA and CDR2 YNFKEQ. CDR3 sequence reads: CASSRTLAEGVTDTQYF. Here the CDR3 DNA reads TGTGCCAGCAGCCGAACCTTGGCGGAGGGAGTTACAGATACGCAGTATTTT.

The gene calls are TRBV19 and TRBJ2-1, with 10 bases fitting TRBD2. Germline V gene lookup returns CDR1 LNHDA and CDR2 SQIVND (reference sequence). This CDR3 spans 12 amino acids. V was clipped by 10 bases and J by 6 bases; unmatched bases: 3. The CDR3 nucleotides read TGTGCCACCAGCGGGAGGGCCAATGAGCAGTTCTTC. This gives the protein CATSGRANEQFF.

A note on this clone: At the DNA level, this CDR3 is encoded by other sequences in the same sample as well. The J gene is TRBJ1-5, the V gene TRBV6-5; D remains ambiguous. Between the trimmed V and J ends, which lost 0 bases and 0 bases, there was a span of 6 bases. Germline assignment: CDR1 MNHEY and CDR2 SVGAGI. CDR3 size: 15 residues. The CDR3 coding sequence is TGTGCCAGCAGTTACTCGAGGTATAGCAATCAGCCCCAGCATTTT. Its translation is CASSYSRYSNQPQHF.

In DNA, the CDR3 is TGTGCCAGTAGCGGGAATGAGCAGTTCTTC. It is translated as CASSGNEQFF. The chain employs TRBV19 and TRBJ2-1; D gene uncertain. The length of the CDR3 is 10 residues. Germline V gene lookup returns CDR1 LNHDA and CDR2 SQIVND (reference sequence). V shed 6 bases and J shed 7 bases, with 4 bases lying between them.

V is TRBV7-8 and J is TRBJ2-4, with 7 bases fitting TRBD2. Germline V lookup: CDR1 SGHVS, CDR2 FQNEAQ. The CDR3 has 14 amino acids. Trimming took 5 bases from V and 9 from J; bases not matched to a gene: 10. The CDR3 bases are TGTGCCAGCAGCCCAGGACTAGTAGCCGGCATTCAGTACTTC. Protein: CASSPGLVAGIQYF.

The chain employs TRBV3-1 (or the pseudogene TRBV3-2) and TRBJ2-3; 12 bases match TRBD2. The CDR3 has 20 residues. After removal of 4 bases from V and 2 bases from J, the junction contained 16 bases not matched to a gene. Germline CDR1 reads LGHDT; CDR2 reads YNNKEL (reference sequence). DNA for the CDR3: TGTGCCAGCAGCCGAAGCCATGGACTAGCGGGATTGGGCTACACAGATACGCAGTATTTT. It yields the protein CASSRSHGLAGLGYTDTQYF.

The V call is TRBV2, the J call TRBJ1-1, with no clear D. The CDR3 covers 13 residues. V dropped 4 bases and J dropped 6 bases, with 12 bases sitting between them. CDR1 SNHLY and CDR2 FYNNEI come from the germline V gene. CDR3 residues: CASSAQELAEAFF. CDR3 in DNA: TGTGCCAGCAGTGCGCAGGAATTGGCTGAAGCTTTCTTT.

The chain couples TRBV10-1 to TRBJ1-1, with TRBD1 as a possible D gene (5 bases). The CDR3 covers 14 residues. Per the germline V gene, CDR1 is WNHNN and CDR2 is SYGVQD (reference sequence). Between the trimmed V and J ends, which lost 0 bases and 4 bases, there was a span of 9 bases. The CDR3: CASSESGQGTEAFF. CDR3 DNA sequence: TGCGCCAGCAGTGAGTCGGGGCAGGGCACTGAAGCTTTCTTT.

The CDR3 reads CASRSRGSRYEQYF. The CDR3 DNA sequence: TGTGCCAGCAGATCCAGGGGATCTCGGTACGAGCAGTACTTC. V is TRBV28 and J is TRBJ2-7, with a possible D match to TRBD1 (6 bases). Per germline, CDR1 MDHEN and CDR2 SYDVKM. CDR3 length: 14 amino acids. V was clipped by 6 bases and J by 4 bases, with 16 bases between them.